Listed below are T cell receptor beta chains from one sample, sequenced in a study of cytomegalovirus exposure and HLA in healthy donors. Measured with immunoSEQ multiplex PCR; TCRdb has only the in-frame clones, and not every one. The table has 150,000 or so clones, around 80% seen once. The sample taken for sequencing was PBMCs. The receptors shown here come from a woman aged 45-65 years in good health and CMV-seropositive. Both conserved end residues are trimmed from each CDR3.

TRBV6-1	TRBJ2-3	ATILTYTDTQY
TRBV20-1	TRBJ2-5	SARRGETQY
TRBV19	TRBJ2-3	ASSLPGIAGTDTQY
TRBV27	TRBJ1-1	ASSSQLPGTEAF
TRBV28	TRBJ2-1	ASSLAPGQGLYNEQF
TRBV29-1	TRBJ1-1	SVVWAVNTEAF
TRBV6-5	TRBJ2-1	ASSYGPGGQF
TRBV9	TRBJ2-5	ASSLAGRGGETQY
TRBV7-2	TRBJ1-4	ASSPRQLDRATNEKLF
TRBV18	TRBJ2-1	ASSVGIEGGEQF
TRBV5-6	TRBJ2-7	ASSDGTGTYEQY
TRBV5-4	TRBJ2-7	ASSLPGSGSFYEQY
TRBV7-2	TRBJ2-3	ASSNRPGTSGSTDTQY
TRBV27	TRBJ1-2	ASRLSGHPYGYT
TRBV18	TRBJ2-7	ASSPTNSNYEQY
TRBV7-7	TRBJ2-2	ASSERDYGELF
TRBV28	TRBJ1-2	ASSFPTRDRTSYT
TRBV7-8	TRBJ2-7	ASSILGGNEQY
TRBV27	TRBJ2-5	ASSLVLQETQY
TRBV5-4	TRBJ2-1	ASSGYRGREQF
TRBV10-3	TRBJ2-7	AIRQGLAVNYEQY
TRBV27	TRBJ1-2	ASSSPVTGTYGYT
TRBV28	TRBJ2-7	ASSPGSPSYEQY
TRBV7-2	TRBJ1-2	ASSTGQGNGYGYT
TRBV9	TRBJ2-3	ASSVAGTATDTQY
TRBV4-3	TRBJ1-6	ASSQGPGSPLH
TRBV6-6	TRBJ1-6	ASRRYNSPLH
TRBV2	TRBJ1-5	ASTGTGGNQPQH
TRBV9	NA	ASSAPSQGSSYEQY
TRBV4-3	TRBJ2-7	ASSQGGGSSYEQY
TRBV18	TRBJ1-5	ASSPGGGNQPQH
TRBV5-5	TRBJ2-5	ASSFRGDQETQY